These 29 T cell receptor beta chains share one sample of origin, sequenced in a study of Ad26.COV2.S vaccination and SARS-CoV-2 variants. Regarding treatment: 19 received Ad26.COV2.S at low or high dose, single or two shots; roughly five received placebo; per-sample allocation not given. Each sample was drawn 63 days after the first injection (of vaccine or placebo). The table came from immunoSEQ multiplex PCR; TCRdb's copy has only in-frame clones and leaves some out. The sample lists fewer than 500,000 clones, 89% occurring once. This material consisted of peripheral blood, taken in a trial of Ad26.COV2.S vaccine versus placebo. The receptors originated from a person between 18 and 59 years old who received the Ad26.COV2.S COVID-19 vaccine or a placebo.

This sequence joins TRBV4-3 and TRBJ1-4; unclear D gene. This CDR3 region has 15 residues. Trimming cost V 4 bases and J 8 bases, with 17 bases left between them. Germline loops: CDR1 LGHNA, CDR2 YSLEER. As DNA, the CDR3 is TGCGCCAGCAGCCCCCGGCACCACGGTAGAGAAAAACTGTTTTTT. Protein product: CASSPRHHGREKLFF.

The V call is TRBV7-9, the J call TRBJ2-1; no firm D call. CDR1 is SEHNR, CDR2 FQNEAQ, per germline (reference sequence). The ends were cut back, 2 bases at V and 0 bases at J, with 8 bases in the middle. CDR3 length: 15 amino acids. In DNA, the CDR3 is TGTGCCAGCAGCTTAACTGCGGCCTCCTACAATGAGCAGTTCTTC. It translates to CASSLTAASYNEQFF.

The chain's CDR3 is CSVELGADEKLFF. The CDR3 DNA sequence: TGCAGCGTTGAGTTGGGGGCTGATGAAAAACTGTTTTTT. The chain joins TRBV29-1 to TRBJ1-4; the D gene is possibly TRBD1 (6 bases). Trimming removed 3 bases from V and 6 bases from J, with 11 bases in between. The CDR3 sequence is 13 residues long. Germline V gene lookup returns CDR1 SQVTM and CDR2 ANQGSEA.

This sequence joins TRBV7-2 and TRBJ2-3, with D possibly TRBD2 on 6 matching bases. V lost 5 bases and J 8 bases, leaving 20 bases between the germline ends. The CDR3 spans 15 residues. The germline V gene encodes CDR1 SGHTA and CDR2 FQGNSA. In DNA, the CDR3 is TGTGCCAGCAGCCCGGGGGAGATTCTAACTGGTACGCAGTATTTT. Translation gives CASSPGEILTGTQYF.

This chain joins TRBV4-1 and TRBJ1-2; no clear D. The CDR3 consists of 14 residues. Trimming took 4 bases from V and 7 from J, leaving 16 bases between them. Germline CDR1 is MGHRA and CDR2 is YSYEKL. The CDR3 nucleotides read TGCGCCAGCAGCCCGCTACGCCAAAGTGGTGGCTACACCTTC. Protein: CASSPLRQSGGYTF.

The rearrangement joins TRBV7-2 to TRBJ2-7; a possible D gene is TRBD2 (6 bases). Germline CDR1 reads SGHTA; CDR2 reads FQGNSA. The CDR3 covers 15 residues. V lost 4 bases, J lost 0 bases, and 13 bases lay in between. CDR3 loop: CASSSMPGSSYEQYF. CDR3 sequence (DNA): TGTGCCAGCAGCTCAATGCCCGGGAGCTCCTACGAGCAGTACTTC. Variable domain in full (rest from reference TRBV7-2 and TRBJ2-7): GAGVSQSPSNKVTEKGKDVELRCDPISGHTALYWYRQSLGQGLEFLIYFQGNSAPDKSGLPSDRFSAERTGGSVSTLTIQRTQQEDSAVYLCASSSMPGSSYEQYFGPGTRLTVT.

The chain combines TRBV29-1 with TRBJ1-1, with TRBD1 matching 9 bases. V was pared by 4 bases and J by 6 bases, with 0 bases of the junction left unmatched. Germline V gene data show CDR1 as SQVTM and CDR2 as ANQGSEA. This CDR3 is built from 11 residues. The CDR3 nucleotides read TGCAGCGTTGGGACAGGGGCTGAAGCTTTCTTT. Its translation is CSVGTGAEAFF.

The chain carries TRBV30 and TRBJ2-1; 9 bases are shared with TRBD2. There are 15 residues in the CDR3. CDR1 is GTSNPN and CDR2 is SVGIG in the germline V gene (reference sequence). With V trimmed by 1 base and J by 7 bases, 8 bases remained unmatched. As DNA, the CDR3 is TGTGCCTGGAGTGAGGGGACTAGCCTCCGAAATGAGCAGTTCTTC. Its translation is CAWSEGTSLRNEQFF.

The chain employs TRBV19 and TRBJ1-1; D ambiguous. The CDR3 loop spans 12 amino acids. Looked up from germline, CDR1 is LNHDA and CDR2 is SQIVND (reference sequence). V was cut by 3 bases and J by 4 bases, with 6 bases left in between. In DNA form, the CDR3 reads TGTGCCAGTAGTATGGGAGGCACTGAAGCTTTCTTT. Its protein is CASSMGGTEAFF.

This clone was detected a few times. Distinct nucleotide sequences in the sample also encode this CDR3. V and J are TRBV3-1 (or the pseudogene TRBV3-2) and TRBJ1-1; unclear D gene. CDR3 length: 12 residues. The germline V and J ends were trimmed by 4 bases and 1 base, with 4 bases remaining between them. Germline V CDR1 and CDR2: LGHDT, YNNKEL (reference sequence). Here the CDR3 reads CASSRQNTEAFF. CDR3 nucleotide sequence: TGTGCCAGCAGCCGACAGAACACTGAAGCTTTCTTT.

The rearrangement joins TRBV7-9 to TRBJ1-4, with D hard to call. In germline, CDR1 is SEHNR, CDR2 FQNEAQ (reference sequence). There are 15 residues in the CDR3. The V and J ends lost 2 bases and 0 bases respectively, with 7 bases between them. The CDR3 bases are TGTGCCAGCAGCTTAAGGCTTTCAACTAATGAAAAACTGTTTTTT. Protein: CASSLRLSTNEKLFF.

The chain joins TRBV12-5 to TRBJ2-2; D is perhaps TRBD2 (5 bases). This CDR3 contains 16 residues. Germline CDR1 is LGHNT and CDR2 is FRNRAP. V lost 2 bases and J 2 bases, leaving 12 bases between the germline ends. The CDR3 sequence: CASGLTRGSNTGELFF. CDR3 nucleotides: TGTGCTAGTGGTTTGACGCGAGGGTCCAACACCGGGGAGCTGTTTTTT.

CDR3 sequence: CATNVRGAGTEAFF. The CDR3 coding sequence is TGTGCCACCAATGTAAGGGGCGCAGGCACTGAAGCTTTCTTT. The rearrangement uses TRBV19 and TRBJ1-1; tentatively, D is TRBD1 (5 bases). This CDR3 is built from 14 residues. The germline gives CDR1 LNHDA, CDR2 SQIVND (reference sequence). The germline V and J ends were trimmed by 10 bases and 4 bases, with 19 bases remaining between them.

The CDR3: CASTIPLEHREQFF. CDR3 nucleotide sequence: TGTGCCAGCACCATCCCATTAGAACACCGAGAGCAGTTCTTC. The chain uses TRBV2 and TRBJ2-1; D remains ambiguous. With 7 bases removed from V and 10 bases from J, the gap between germline ends came to 20 bases. Germline loops: CDR1 SNHLY, CDR2 FYNNEI. This CDR3 region has 14 residues.

The chain has TRBV5-6 and TRBJ2-1; a weak D match, TRBD2 (6 bases). CDR1 is SGHDT, CDR2 YYEEEE, per germline. The length of the CDR3 is 13 residues. The ends were cut back, 2 bases at V and 10 bases at J, with 13 bases in the middle. The chain's CDR3 is CASSLVDAGEQFF. The CDR3 DNA reads TGTGCCAGCAGCTTAGTGGATGCGGGGGAGCAGTTCTTC.

Comments on this clone: The junction does not match germline at one end; this may be a read error. The chain recombines TRBV3-1 (or the pseudogene TRBV3-2) with TRBJ1-1; D unresolved. CDR3 length: 13 amino acids. Germline values: CDR1 LGHDT, CDR2 YNNKEL (reference sequence). CDR3 in amino acids: CASSEDLDTEAFF. In DNA, the CDR3 is TGTGCCAGCAGCGAAGACCTGGACACTGAAGCTTTCTTT.

V is TRBV7-3 and J is TRBJ2-6, with D unclear. Trimming removed 1 base at V and 1 base at J, with 5 bases between. Germline CDR1 reads SGHTA; CDR2 reads FQGTGA. The CDR3 sequence is 15 residues long. The CDR3 protein is CASSLRSSGANVLTF. The CDR3 DNA follows: TGTGCCAGCAGCTTAAGATCGTCTGGGGCCAACGTCCTGACTTTC.

The V and J genes are TRBV11-3 and TRBJ1-2; a possible D gene is TRBD1 (5 bases). CDR1 and CDR2 from the germline V gene are SGHNT and YENEEA. Trimming shortened V by 1 base and J by 2 bases, and 5 bases separated the two germline ends. The CDR3 is made up of 13 amino acids. This chain's CDR3 is CASSLAGNYGYTF. The CDR3 nucleotides read TGTGCCAGCAGCTTAGCAGGGAACTATGGCTACACCTTC. Full variable domain (remainder filled in from reference TRBV11-3 and TRBJ1-2): EAGVVQSPRYKIIEKKQPVAFWCNPISGHNTLYWYLQNLGQGPELLIRYENEEAVDDSQLPKDRFSAERLKGVDSTLKIQPAELGDSAVYLCASSLAGNYGYTFGSGTRLTVV.

The chain employs TRBV18 and TRBJ2-2; the D is unclear. The CDR3 sequence is 17 residues long. CDR1 is KGHSH and CDR2 is LQKENI in the germline V gene. The ends were cut back, 1 base at V and 0 bases at J, with 12 bases in the middle. The DNA for the CDR3 is TGTGCCAGCTCACCACTTCAAGGGCGTTCGAACACCGGGGAGCTGTTTTTT. Translated: CASSPLQGRSNTGELFF.

V gene TRBV5-4 combines with J gene TRBJ2-1, with 8 bases that match TRBD1. Germline V lookup: CDR1 SGHNT, CDR2 YYREEE (reference sequence). This CDR3 comprises 13 residues. V lost 1 base, J lost 8 bases, and 2 bases stayed unmatched. The CDR3 bases are TGTGCCAGCAGCTTGCAGGGGGCCCATGAGCAGTTCTTC. This translates into CASSLQGAHEQFF.

This clone was counted a few times. This chain links TRBV27 with TRBJ2-7; maybe TRBD2 (6 bases). Trimming shortened V by 2 bases and J by 1 base, and 12 bases separated the two germline ends. From germline, CDR1 is MNHEY and CDR2 SMNVEV (reference sequence). The CDR3 runs to 15 residues. The CDR3: CASSLRPGRSYEQYV. CDR3 DNA sequence: TGTGCCAGCAGTTTACGCCCGGGGAGGTCCTACGAGCAGTACGTC.

Note on this clone: The DNA is omitted, as the CDR3 cannot be located on it reliably, and the CDR3 follows TCRdb's listing. Here the CDR3 reads CASTSGETTPYEQYF. The J gene is TRBJ2-7, the V gene TRBV19; the tabulated D call, TRBD2, remains unverified against the DNA. Germline V gene data show CDR1 as LNHDA and CDR2 as SQIVND (reference sequence). The CDR3 length is 15 residues, termini included.

The chain combines TRBV3-1 (or the pseudogene TRBV3-2) with TRBJ2-2; D assignment may be TRBD1 or TRBD2 (5 bases each). V was shortened by 3 bases and J by 1 base, with 15 bases between the two germline ends. CDR1 is LGHDT and CDR2 is YNNKEL in the germline V gene (reference sequence). The CDR3 covers 17 residues. CDR3 sequence: CASSHGGKLLNTGELFF. The CDR3 region has the DNA TGTGCCAGCAGCCATGGGGGTAAACTTTTGAACACCGGGGAGCTGTTTTTT.

This clone showed up just once. The V gene is TRBV7-2, the J gene TRBJ1-2; 7 bases are a match to TRBD1. After removal of 1 base from V and 4 bases from J, the junction contained 3 bases not matched to a gene. The germline CDR1 and CDR2 sequences are SGHTA and FQGNSA. This CDR3 contains 14 residues. The CDR3, as DNA: TGTGCCAGCAGCTTAGGGGGACAGCTCTATGGCTACACCTTC. Translated, it gives CASSLGGQLYGYTF.

This chain connects TRBV7-2 to TRBJ1-6; 7 nucleotides align to TRBD1. Trimming removed 1 base from V and 9 bases from J; junction bases left unmatched: 12. There are 17 residues in the CDR3. The V gene's germline CDR1 is SGHTA and CDR2 FQGNSA. The CDR3 reads CASSLVSRGQGGSPLHF. CDR3 in DNA: TGTGCCAGCAGCTTAGTTTCCCGGGGCCAGGGGGGTTCACCCCTCCACTTT.

The chain uses TRBV7-3 and TRBJ2-3, with TRBD2 matching 9 bases. Germline V CDR1 and CDR2: SGHTA, FQGTGA. Trimming removed 2 bases from V and 3 bases from J; junction bases left unmatched: 3. The CDR3 totals 15 residues. For the CDR3, the DNA is TGTGCCAGCAGCTTAGGGCTAGCGGGGACAGATACGCAGTATTTT. Translating it yields CASSLGLAGTDTQYF.

Turning to this clone: This specimen includes other DNA sequences encoding the same CDR3. The chain links TRBV6-5 to TRBJ1-2; TRBD1 matches at 10 bases. The germline gives CDR1 MNHEY, CDR2 SVGAGI. Losses at the gene ends were 7 bases for V and 2 bases for J; bases not matched to a gene: 4. CDR3 length: 14 residues. Here the CDR3 DNA reads TGTGCCAGCAACCGACAGGGGGCGAACTATGGCTACACCTTC. Translated: CASNRQGANYGYTF.

This clone came up once. The CDR3 sequence is CASSQDGLAATQYF. CDR3 DNA sequence: TGTGCCAGCAGCCAAGATGGACTAGCAGCTACGCAGTATTTT. V gene TRBV4-2 combines with J gene TRBJ2-3; 8 nucleotides line up with TRBD2. The germline V gene has CDR1 LGHNA and CDR2 YNFKEQ. The V and J ends lost 0 bases and 8 bases, in that order; junction bases with no gene match: 4. There are 14 residues in the CDR3.

The V gene is TRBV27, the J gene TRBJ2-5; D may be TRBD1 or TRBD2 (6 bases each). The length of the CDR3 is 15 residues. The germline V gene encodes CDR1 MNHEY and CDR2 SMNVEV (reference sequence). V lost 10 bases and J lost 4, with 22 bases in between. DNA of the CDR3: TGTGCCATTAGGAGGGATGAGGGGGATCTAGAGACCCAGTACTTC. Encoded protein: CAIRRDEGDLETQYF.